One T cell receptor beta chain is described in this entry. Libraries were prepared by immunoSEQ multiplex PCR; TCRdb keeps only in-frame clonotypes and omits some of them. The table records 120,000 to 150,000 clones, roughly 87% of them present only once. This entry is derived from a study of T cell responses to AZD1222 COVID-19 vaccine. Germline CDR1 reads SEHNR; CDR2 reads FQNEAQ (reference sequence). The CDR3 covers 14 residues. V shed 1 base and J shed 4 bases, with 10 bases lying between them. The receptor was derived from an adult in good health. This chain links TRBV7-9 with TRBJ1-1; weak D call: TRBD1 (6 bases). This sample comprised peripheral blood, obtained on day 0 of AZD1222 vaccination. The chain's CDR3 is CASSLGVRGTEAFF. In nucleotides, the CDR3 is TGTGCCAGCAGCTTAGGGGTCAGGGGCACTGAAGCTTTCTTT. Full variable domain (missing parts from reference TRBV7-9 and TRBJ1-1): DTGVSQNPRHKITKRGQNVTFRCDPISEHNRLYWYRQTLGQGPEFLTYFQNEAQLEKSRLLSDRFSAERPKGSFSTLEIQRTEQGDSAMYLCASSLGVRGTEAFFGQGTRLTVV.